The rows below give T cell receptor beta chains drawn from one sample of a study of blood T cell repertoires in COVID-19. Profiled with immunoSEQ multiplex PCR; TCRdb holds only in-frame clones, not every one. The table has 15,000 to 20,000 clones, 81% seen once. The sequenced sample consisted of peripheral blood. The receptors shown here come from a man in his 60s with acute or convalescent COVID-19. CDR3s include the opening cysteine and the closing phenylalanine or tryptophan. Each record gives: D gene, V gene, J gene, clone size, CDR3 protein, CDR3 DNA. D genes are given only for firm matches. Clone size, where shown, is once, few, many, or a class for clones that have expanded.

.	TRBV7-3	TRBJ2-2	.	CASSWPEGTNTGELFF	TGTGCCAGCAGCTGGCCAGAGGGGACTAACACCGGGGAGCTGTTTTTT
TRBD1	TRBV4-1	TRBJ2-1	.	CASSLTGNPYNEQFF	TGCGCCAGCAGCCTGACAGGGAACCCCTACAATGAGCAGTTCTTC
TRBD1	TRBV6-5	TRBJ1-4	.	CASRTGQNEKLFF	TGTGCCAGCAGGACGGGACAGAATGAAAAACTGTTTTTT
TRBD2	TRBV9	TRBJ2-3	.	CASSVVLAGGGDTQYF	TGTGCCAGCAGCGTAGTACTAGCGGGGGGCGGAGATACGCAGTATTTT
.	TRBV6-5	TRBJ1-5	.	CASSYALPGQPQHF	TGTGCCAGCAGTTACGCCTTACCGGGGCAGCCCCAGCATTTT
.	TRBV9	TRBJ1-3	.	CASSALTGIDVNTIYF	TGTGCCAGCAGCGCCCTGACAGGCATCGATGTAAACACCATATATTTT
TRBD1	TRBV19	TRBJ1-2	.	CASSPPPGTVYGYTF	TGTGCCAGTAGTCCCCCTCCCGGGACAGTCTATGGCTACACCTTC
.	TRBV14	TRBJ1-4	.	CASSPGVGEKLFF	TGTGCCAGCAGCCCAGGTGTAGGAGAAAAACTGTTTTTT
.	TRBV18	TRBJ1-3	few	CASSPPVRRSGNTIYF	TGTGCCAGCTCACCACCGGTCAGGCGCTCTGGAAACACCATATATTTT
.	TRBV6-5	TRBJ1-1	medium-sized	CASSNGGWNTEAFF	TGTGCCAGCAGCAACGGAGGATGGAACACTGAAGCTTTCTTT
.	TRBV7-9	TRBJ1-2	.	CASSLSRAPGGYTF	TGTGCCAGCAGCTTGAGCCGGGCCCCGGGAGGCTACACCTTC
TRBD1	TRBV19	TRBJ1-6	few	CASSSQGYGNSPLHF	TGTGCCAGTAGTTCACAGGGGTACGGAAATTCACCCCTCCACTTT
.	TRBV29-1	TRBJ1-2	.	CSVLVQANYGYTF	TGCAGCGTTCTTGTACAGGCTAACTATGGCTACACCTTC
TRBD1	TRBV19	TRBJ2-1	.	CASSIGTGRNEQFF	TGTGCCAGTAGTATCGGGACAGGGCGAAATGAGCAGTTCTTC
.	TRBV2	TRBJ2-4	.	CASSESRKYF	TGTGCCAGCAGTGAATCGAGAAAGTACTTC
.	TRBV5-1	TRBJ2-5	.	CASTGQFQETQYF	TGCGCCAGCACCGGACAGTTCCAAGAGACCCAGTACTTC
.	TRBV6-6	TRBJ2-3	.	CASSQYTDTQYF	TGTGCCAGCAGTCAATACACAGATACGCAGTATTTT
.	TRBV2	TRBJ1-5	.	CASSEALRNQPQHF	TGTGCCAGCAGTGAAGCGCTTCGGAATCAGCCCCAGCATTTT
.	TRBV15	TRBJ2-3	.	CATSSGQTLGTQYF	TGTGCCACCAGCAGCGGACAAACGCTTGGTACGCAGTATTTT
.	TRBV28	TRBJ1-5	few	CASTEGGMRKWGNQPQHF	TGTGCCAGCACCGAAGGGGGTATGCGTAAGTGGGGTAATCAGCCCCAGCATTTT
TRBD1	TRBV2	TRBJ1-4	few	CASTLRGTGFEKLFF	TGTGCCAGCACCCTCAGAGGGACAGGGTTTGAAAAACTGTTTTTT
.	TRBV9	TRBJ2-7	.	CASSVAGDSLYEQYF	TGTGCCAGCAGCGTAGCAGGAGACAGCCTTTACGAGCAGTACTTC
.	TRBV11-2	TRBJ2-2	once	CASSTSRGVGELFF	TGTGCCAGCAGCACCAGCAGGGGGGTCGGGGAGCTGTTTTTT
TRBD1	TRBV10-2	TRBJ1-6	.	CASRRQGDSPLHF	TGCGCCAGCCGGAGACAGGGTGATTCACCCCTCCACTTT
TRBD1	TRBV29-1	TRBJ2-6	.	CSAIQGEIGANVLTF	TGCAGCGCTATACAGGGGGAAATTGGGGCCAACGTCCTGACTTTC
.	TRBV5-6	TRBJ1-1	.	CASSPHQYTEAFF	TGTGCCAGCAGCCCACACCAGTACACTGAAGCTTTCTTT
TRBD2	TRBV7-3	TRBJ2-2	few	CASSLQSGGNTGELFF	TGTGCCAGCAGCCTCCAGAGCGGGGGGAACACCGGGGAGCTGTTTTTT
.	TRBV7-9	TRBJ2-2	.	CASSLVGAVTGELFF	TGTGCCAGCAGCTTAGTTGGGGCTGTCACCGGGGAGCTGTTTTTT
.	TRBV24-1	TRBJ1-2	.	CAPKTRQVTNYGYTF	TGTGCCCCCAAGACCCGACAGGTTACGAACTATGGCTACACCTTC
TRBD1	TRBV2	TRBJ1-2	.	CASSAGGDYGYTF	TGTGCCAGCTCGGCAGGGGGTGACTATGGCTACACCTTC
.	TRBV7-3	TRBJ2-7	.	CASSLTARNEQYF	TGTGCCAGCAGCTTAACCGCGAGGAACGAGCAGTACTTC
TRBD2	TRBV7-9	TRBJ2-5	.	CASSKLTSGGRQYF	TGTGCCAGCAGTAAATTGACTAGCGGGGGGCGACAGTACTTC
.	TRBV5-1	TRBJ2-7	medium-sized	CASSLIPTGLYEQYF	TGCGCCAGCAGCTTGATCCCGACAGGCCTATACGAGCAGTACTTC
.	TRBV10-3	TRBJ1-1	.	CAIREEPNTEAFF	TGTGCCATCAGGGAGGAGCCGAACACTGAAGCTTTCTTT
TRBD2	TRBV5-1	TRBJ2-1	few	CASSDQGLAGGQNEQFF	TGCGCCAGCAGCGACCAGGGCTTAGCGGGGGGGCAGAATGAGCAGTTCTTC
.	TRBV20-1	TRBJ2-4	.	CSASNGFNQYF	TGCAGTGCGTCAAATGGCTTTAATCAGTACTTC
.	TRBV29-1	TRBJ2-7	once	CSVRESYEQYF	TGCAGCGTTCGGGAGTCCTACGAGCAGTACTTC
.	TRBV15	TRBJ2-1	.	CATSTEGSGLEQFF	TGTGCCACCAGCACAGAGGGTTCGGGACTCGAGCAGTTCTTC
.	TRBV10-3	TRBJ1-2	.	CAISESSGGRVYGYTF	TGTGCCATCAGTGAGTCGTCGGGGGGTCGGGTCTATGGCTACACCTTC
TRBD1	TRBV6-5	TRBJ1-4	.	CASSYSGQFNEKLFF	TGTGCCAGCAGTTACTCGGGACAGTTTAATGAAAAACTGTTTTTT
.	TRBV2	TRBJ2-7	.	CATLKGLPLGEQYF	TGTGCCACCCTAAAGGGACTTCCCCTTGGCGAGCAGTACTTC
.	TRBV13	TRBJ2-5	once	CASSPGGQETQYF	TGTGCCAGCAGCCCAGGGGGGCAAGAGACCCAGTACTTC
.	TRBV18	TRBJ1-6	few	CASSPFRQHSYNSPLHF	TGTGCCAGCTCACCTTTCAGACAGCACTCCTATAATTCACCCCTCCACTTT
TRBD1	TRBV5-1	TRBJ1-1	once	CASSLAGGQITEAFF	TGCGCCAGCAGCTTGGCAGGGGGCCAGATCACTGAAGCTTTCTTT
.	TRBV5-1	TRBJ2-1	.	CASGQFSNEQFF	TGCGCCAGCGGACAGTTCAGCAATGAGCAGTTCTTC
.	TRBV27	TRBJ2-1	.	CASSLPGSPNEQFF	TGTGCCAGCAGTTTGCCGGGGTCCCCCAATGAGCAGTTCTTC
.	TRBV7-9	TRBJ2-1	.	CASSFNGVTNEQFF	TGTGCCAGCAGCTTCAACGGGGTGACCAATGAGCAGTTCTTC
.	TRBV29-1	TRBJ2-4	.	CSVITGTAKNIQYF	TGCAGCGTCATAACAGGGACAGCCAAAAACATTCAGTACTTC
.	TRBV2	TRBJ1-5	.	CASRETGVSNQPQHF	TGTGCCAGCAGGGAGACAGGAGTTAGCAATCAGCCCCAGCATTTT
TRBD1	TRBV29-1	TRBJ1-1	few	CSVVRGQGHGEAFF	TGCAGCGTAGTCCGGGGACAGGGGCATGGTGAAGCTTTCTTT
TRBD1	TRBV5-1	TRBJ2-7	.	CASSPGQGVYEQYF	TGCGCCAGCAGCCCGGGACAGGGGGTTTACGAGCAGTACTTC
.	TRBV11-2	TRBJ1-2	.	CASSLDRQTYGYTF	TGTGCCAGCAGCTTAGATCGACAGACCTATGGCTACACCTTC
TRBD2	TRBV6-1	TRBJ2-5	.	CASSEERGAPETQYF	TGTGCCAGCAGTGAAGAGCGGGGGGCCCCAGAGACCCAGTACTTC
.	TRBV7-8	TRBJ2-4	.	CAVSAGRAKNIQYF	TGTGCCGTTTCCGCGGGGAGGGCCAAAAACATTCAGTACTTC
TRBD1	TRBV28	TRBJ1-4	medium-sized	CASSLDPTGMKLFF	TGTGCCAGCAGCCTAGACCCGACAGGGATGAAACTGTTTTTT